Below are 3 T cell receptor beta chains sequenced from a single sample in a study of T cells in Graves' hyperthyroidism and ophthalmopathy. The investigators amplified TCR beta CDR3 regions from RNA transcripts. HTBI primers were the set used in a first-round RT-PCR of the TCR CDR3. TCRdb redid the calling of the multiplex PCR reads with MiXCR, one entry per CDR3 protein. The repertoire has roughly 580,000 distinct CDR3 sequences, around 45% of them found once; the top ten carry about 7.8%. Source material: peripheral blood or thyroid tissue (not recorded which). The origin of the receptors is a woman between 18 and 29 years old with Graves' hyperthyroidism.

This clonotype was counted only a few times. This chain joins TRBV10-2 and TRBJ1-5; D is unresolved. Germline assignment: CDR1 WSHSY and CDR2 SAAADI. Trimming took 6 bases from V and 3 from J, leaving 12 bases between them. The CDR3 length is 14 residues. Here the CDR3 reads CASSSGEINQPQHF. DNA for the CDR3: TGCGCCAGCAGCTCCGGGGAGATCAATCAGCCCCAGCATTTT.

J is TRBJ2-7 and V is TRBV7-2, with TRBD2 as a possible D gene (6 bases). The CDR3 is 13 residues long. The V gene's germline CDR1 is SGHTA and CDR2 FQGNSA. Trimming stripped 5 bases from V and 11 bases from J, with 19 bases between. CDR3 DNA sequence: TGTGCCAGCAGCCAAGGGAGGAATCCGGTGGAGTACTTC. As protein: CASSQGRNPVEYF.

The J gene is TRBJ1-5, the V gene TRBV2; D uncertain. Per the germline V gene, CDR1 is SNHLY and CDR2 is FYNNEI. V shed 6 bases and J shed 5 bases, with 11 bases lying between them. CDR3 size: 13 residues. For the CDR3, the DNA is TGTGCCAGCAGCCAAGGTATATATCAGCCCCAGCATTTT. Translation: CASSQGIYQPQHF.